The sequence of this T cell receptor (beta chain) was determined in a study of CD8 T cells in ankylosing spondylitis. This clonotype has a handful of counts. Antigen unknown. Library preparation for TCR beta used quantitative 5'-RACE with molecular barcodes. MiXCR, applied by TCRdb to the 5' RACE reads, yields one record per CDR3 protein. The sample yields around 220,000 distinct CDR3 sequences, about 11% seen once. J lost 5 bases, V lost 4 bases, and 7 bases had no gene match. Germline assignment: CDR1 LGHNA and CDR2 YNFKEQ. This CDR3 region has 16 residues. Study outcomes and limitations: Within ankylosing spondylitis blood, a TCR beta motif made up of roughly eight highly homologous variants appeared to be characteristic.

This clonotype was sampled from a male donor with ankylosing spondylitis or in good health (not recorded which). The sample comprised blood, either unsorted or a sorted T cell fraction (not recorded which). The rearrangement uses TRBV4-2 and TRBJ2-2, with TRBD2 identical over 10 bases. CDR3: CASSPQTSGFTGELFF. CDR3 nucleotides: TGTGCCAGCAGCCCTCAGACTAGCGGGTTTACCGGGGAGCTGTTTTTT.